One and the same sample provided the 21 T cell receptor beta chains below, sequenced in a study of regulatory T cells in long-lasting Graves disease. Time point reported: persistent/refractory GD, antithyroid drugs over 5 years with positive TRAb. Extracted RNA from PBMCs served as the source of the TCR library. TCR beta libraries were built with iRepertoire HTBI primers and Arm-PCR of CDR3 regions. TCRdb re-called the multiplex PCR reads through MiXCR, storing one row per CDR3 protein. Of around 510,000 distinct CDR3 sequences listed, around 20% are singletons. The sample in question was peripheral blood mononuclear cells (PBMCs), obtained when the disease was refractory, from a patient treated with antithyroid drugs. All receptors come from a female donor with Graves disease.

The chain joins TRBV7-9 to TRBJ2-2; a possible D gene is TRBD2 (5 bases). Trimming pared 0 bases from V and 4 bases from J, leaving 15 bases between. This CDR3 comprises 17 residues. Germline lookup yields CDR1 SEHNR and CDR2 FQNEAQ (reference sequence). The CDR3 here is CASSLARGAAGTGELFF. CDR3 sequence (DNA): TGTGCCAGCAGCTTAGCTCGGGGAGCGGCGGGCACCGGGGAGCTGTTTTTT.

This clonotype was observed at least ten times. The chain carries TRBV20-1 and TRBJ2-7; D may be TRBD1 (7 bases). Germline V gene sequence: CDR1 DFQATT, CDR2 SNEGSKA (reference sequence). Deletions cut 3 bases from V and 1 base from J, with 10 bases between. The CDR3 covers 13 residues. CDR3 DNA: TGCAGTGCTAGGGCGGGACAGTCCTACGAGCAGTACTTC. It encodes CSARAGQSYEQYF.

This clonotype was detected only a few times. The chain recombines TRBV7-2 with TRBJ1-3; D gene ambiguous. This CDR3 spans 15 amino acids. V was pared by 5 bases and J by 0 bases, with 11 bases between. Germline CDR1 is SGHTA and CDR2 is FQGNSA. DNA for the CDR3: TGTGCCAGCAGCATACTAGGGAGCTCTGGAAACACCATATATTTT. This encodes CASSILGSSGNTIYF.

This clonotype was recorded at least ten times. This sequence joins TRBV29-1 and TRBJ2-7; 8 nucleotides align to TRBD2. The V gene end was trimmed by 4 bases and the J gene end by 3 bases; junction bases not matched to a gene: 5. Germline CDR1 reads SQVTM; CDR2 reads ANQGSEA. This CDR3 is 13 amino acids long. CDR3 bases: TGCAGCGTTGGGCGGGAGGAGGACTACGAGCAGTACTTC. Translating it yields CSVGREEDYEQYF.

This clonotype was recorded at least ten times. The chain joins TRBV2 to TRBJ1-5, with 9 bases aligning to TRBD1. The ends lost 6 bases at V and 6 bases at J; junction bases unmatched: 6. Per the germline V gene, CDR1 is SNHLY and CDR2 is FYNNEI. This CDR3 region has 14 residues. CDR3 sequence (DNA): TGTGCCAGCAGCAAAACAGGGGGCAGTCAGCCCCAGCATTTT. Its translation: CASSKTGGSQPQHF.

DNA for the CDR3: TGTGCCAGCAGTCGCCGAATCCCGGCGGCAGATACGCAGTATTTT. Encoded protein: CASSRRIPAADTQYF. The gene calls are TRBV27 and TRBJ2-3, with D unclear. The germline gives CDR1 MNHEY, CDR2 SMNVEV (reference sequence). Trimming cost V 5 bases and J 4 bases, with 16 bases left between them. The CDR3 has 15 amino acids.

This clonotype came up many times. The chain is built from TRBV3-1 and TRBJ1-2; D might be TRBD1 (5 bases). Trimming shortened V by 3 bases and J by 2 bases, and 19 bases separated the two germline ends. There are 17 residues in the CDR3. Germline values: CDR1 LGHDT, CDR2 YNNKEL (reference sequence). The CDR3 loop reads CASSHSKLGTLNYGYTF. CDR3 DNA: TGTGCCAGCAGCCACTCGAAGTTAGGGACGCTCAACTATGGCTACACCTTC. Full variable domain (outside the CDR3, taken from reference TRBV3-1 and TRBJ1-2): DTAVSQTPKYLVTQMGNDKSIKCEQNLGHDTMYWYKQDSKKFLKIMFSYNNKELIINETVPNRFSPKSPDKAHLNLHINSLELGDSAVYFCASSHSKLGTLNYGYTFGSGTRLTVV.

The chain is built from TRBV30 and TRBJ1-1; D is uncertain. The V gene's germline CDR1 is GTSNPN and CDR2 SVGIG (reference sequence). V dropped 2 bases and J dropped 1 base, with 14 bases sitting between them. This CDR3 region has 15 residues. CDR3 region: CAWSLRGRANTEAFF. As DNA, the CDR3 is TGTGCCTGGAGTCTCCGAGGACGGGCGAACACTGAAGCTTTCTTT.

The V and J genes are TRBV27 and TRBJ2-7; D is possibly TRBD1 (5 bases). Germline-derived CDR1 and CDR2 are MNHEY and SMNVEV (reference sequence). This CDR3 comprises 12 residues. Trimming shortened V by 6 bases and J by 7 bases, and 13 bases separated the two germline ends. In DNA form, the CDR3 reads TGTGCCAGCAGAGGGGCCAGAGAAGAGCAGTACTTC. It encodes CASRGAREEQYF.

The sample holds a few counts of this clonotype. The chain carries TRBV12-3 or TRBV12-4 and TRBJ1-1; D gene ambiguous. V lost 3 bases and J 1 base, leaving 9 bases between the germline ends. There are 14 residues in the CDR3. DNA for the CDR3: TGTGCCAGCAGTTTTCTCCGGCAGAACACTGAAGCTTTCTTT. This translates into CASSFLRQNTEAFF.

V gene TRBV6-2 or TRBV6-3 combines with J gene TRBJ1-6; the D is unclear. Germline CDR1 is MNHEY and CDR2 is SVGEGT. CDR3 length: 15 amino acids. The ends were cut back, 5 bases at V and 8 bases at J, with 16 bases in the middle. CDR3: CASSELEIADSPLHF. CDR3 DNA: TGTGCCAGCAGTGAACTAGAAATAGCGGATTCACCCCTCCACTTT.

The chain joins TRBV30 to TRBJ2-1; D not resolved. Trimming shortened V by 2 bases and J by 8 bases, and 16 bases separated the two germline ends. Per germline, CDR1 GTSNPN and CDR2 SVGIG (reference sequence). The CDR3 extends over 14 amino acids. The CDR3 region is CAWSIRTNTHEQFF. CDR3 coding DNA: TGTGCCTGGAGTATTCGGACCAATACTCATGAGCAGTTCTTC.

V gene TRBV18 combines with J gene TRBJ2-5, with 7 bases lining up with TRBD2. V dropped 3 bases and J dropped 4; count of bases not matched to a gene: 8. This CDR3 is built from 15 residues. Germline V gene data show CDR1 as KGHSH and CDR2 as LQKENI. This chain's CDR3 is CASSPREEVVETQYF. The CDR3 DNA is TGTGCCAGCTCACCCCGGGAGGAAGTGGTAGAGACCCAGTACTTC.

The rearrangement joins TRBV3-1 to TRBJ2-3; 12 bases align to TRBD2. Unmatched junction bases numbered 8, after V lost 4 bases and J lost 0 bases. CDR1 LGHDT and CDR2 YNNKEL come from the germline V gene (reference sequence). CDR3 size: 18 residues. The CDR3 DNA reads TGTGCCAGCAGCCTAGGACTAGCGGGGATTTCTAGCACAGATACGCAGTATTTT. Protein: CASSLGLAGISSTDTQYF.

The chain links TRBV6-1 to TRBJ2-1; 9 nucleotides agree with TRBD2. With the DNA end fitting TRBJ2-5 better, the J assignment may be wrong. Looked up from germline, CDR1 is MNHNS and CDR2 is SASEGT. CDR3 length: 16 amino acids. DNA for the CDR3: TGTGCCAGCAGTCCCTTTTTAGCGGGAGTTGGTGAGACCCAGTACTTC. Protein product: CASSPFLAGVGETQYF.

This clonotype was counted at least ten times. The chain uses TRBV11-2 and TRBJ2-5; TRBD2 matches 7 bases. Germline loops: CDR1 SGHAT, CDR2 FQNNGV. This CDR3 region has 15 residues. The V segment lost 4 bases and the J segment 4 bases; nucleotides outside the gene matches: 9. CDR3 DNA sequence: TGTGCCAGCAGCTCCGCGGGAGATCGGTTAGAGACCCAGTACTTC. This gives the protein CASSSAGDRLETQYF.

This clonotype was detected ten times or more. The chain couples TRBV6-1 to TRBJ1-2; D is uncertain. The CDR3 extends over 15 amino acids. V was trimmed by 6 bases and J by 4 bases, leaving 18 bases between them. Germline V gives CDR1 MNHNS, CDR2 SASEGT. CDR3 region: CASSFHRRMGYGYTF. In nucleotides, the CDR3 is TGTGCCAGCAGCTTCCACCGGCGGATGGGCTATGGCTACACCTTC.

This chain uses TRBV3-1 with TRBJ1-3, with TRBD1 as a possible D gene (5 bases). Germline CDR1 LGHDT, CDR2 YNNKEL (reference sequence). The CDR3 covers 17 residues. With 3 bases removed from V and 0 bases from J, the gap between germline ends came to 15 bases. In DNA form, the CDR3 reads TGTGCCAGCAGCCATTTGACCTCCGGGACCTCTGGAAACACCATATATTTT. This sequence encodes CASSHLTSGTSGNTIYF. The whole variable domain, remainder taken from reference TRBV3-1 and TRBJ1-3, is DTAVSQTPKYLVTQMGNDKSIKCEQNLGHDTMYWYKQDSKKFLKIMFSYNNKELIINETVPNRFSPKSPDKAHLNLHINSLELGDSAVYFCASSHLTSGTSGNTIYFGEGSWLTVV.

This clonotype has a count of ten or more. The chain has TRBV30 and TRBJ2-6; no firm D call. Trimming removed 4 bases from V and 0 bases from J, with 7 bases in between. CDR3 size: 14 residues. CDR1 GTSNPN and CDR2 SVGIG come from the germline V gene (reference sequence). CDR3 sequence (DNA): TGTGCCTGGACCTACAGCTCTGGGGCCAACGTCCTGACTTTC. As protein: CAWTYSSGANVLTF.

This clonotype was seen repeatedly, ten times or more. The V and J genes are TRBV11-2 and TRBJ2-7; D could derive from TRBD1 or TRBD2 (5 bases each). Germline V gene lookup returns CDR1 SGHAT and CDR2 FQNNGV. This CDR3 region has 13 residues. Trimming took 6 bases from V and 6 from J, leaving 15 bases between them. The DNA of the CDR3 is TGTGCCAGCAGGGGACCCCCCGGCGGCGAGCAGTACTTC. Translated, it gives CASRGPPGGEQYF.

This clonotype has just one count. The J gene is TRBJ2-7, the V gene TRBV5-6; 15 positions match TRBD2. CDR3 length equals 18 residues. V shed 4 bases and J 4 bases; nucleotides not matched to a gene: 12. Germline-derived CDR1 and CDR2 are SGHDT and YYEEEE. CDR3 region: CASSPATGTSGRRYEQYF. The CDR3 nucleotides are TGTGCCAGCAGCCCGGCCACCGGGACTAGCGGGAGGCGATACGAGCAGTACTTC.